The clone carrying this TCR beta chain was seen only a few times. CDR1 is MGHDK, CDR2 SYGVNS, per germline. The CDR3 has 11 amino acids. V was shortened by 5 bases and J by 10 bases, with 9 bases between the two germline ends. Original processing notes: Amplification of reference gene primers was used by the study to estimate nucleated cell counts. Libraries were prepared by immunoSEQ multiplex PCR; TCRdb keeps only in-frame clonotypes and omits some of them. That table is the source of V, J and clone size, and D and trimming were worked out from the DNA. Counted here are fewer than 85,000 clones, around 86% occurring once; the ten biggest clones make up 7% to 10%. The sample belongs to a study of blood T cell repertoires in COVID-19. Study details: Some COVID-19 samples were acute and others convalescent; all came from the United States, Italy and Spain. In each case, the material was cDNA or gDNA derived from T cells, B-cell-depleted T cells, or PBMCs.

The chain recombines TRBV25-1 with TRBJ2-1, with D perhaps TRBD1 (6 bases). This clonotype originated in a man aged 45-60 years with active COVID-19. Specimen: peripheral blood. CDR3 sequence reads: CASSNGQEQFF. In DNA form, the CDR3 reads TGTGCCAGCAGTAACGGACAGGAGCAGTTCTTC.